A single sample is the source of the 13 T cell receptor beta chains below, sequenced in a study of blood T cells in healthy people across ages. PCR was performed a second time for about 7 to 11 cycles using a sample-barcoded 5' primer and a J-beta primer mix. Via MiXCR, TCRdb re-called the 5' RACE reads, giving one row per CDR3 protein. This table holds about 780,000 distinct CDR3 sequences, about 62% found once. Sequenced input: blood. The receptors were gathered from a young man in good health.

This clonotype has more than one count but fewer than ten. The rearrangement uses TRBV29-1 and TRBJ2-1; TRBD1 matches 7 bases. The CDR3 covers 14 residues. Germline CDR1 reads SQVTM; CDR2 reads ANQGSEA. Trimming removed 6 bases from V and 4 bases from J; junction bases left unmatched: 9. CDR3 loop: CSVVDRDVYNEQFF. CDR3 bases: TGCAGCGTGGTTGACAGGGACGTATACAATGAGCAGTTCTTC.

The chain carries TRBV7-8 and TRBJ2-1, with 14 bases aligning to TRBD2. The germline CDR1 and CDR2 sequences are SGHVS and FQNEAQ. The V gene end was trimmed by 0 bases and the J gene end by 3 bases; junction bases not matched to a gene: 7. The length of the CDR3 is 19 residues. CDR3 DNA sequence: TGTGCCAGCAGCTTAGCCGGGACTAGCGGGGGAACTCTCTACAATGAGCAGTTCTTC. Translation: CASSLAGTSGGTLYNEQFF.

This clonotype came up once. The chain carries TRBV5-8 and TRBJ2-1, with TRBD2 matching over 8 bases. V shed 4 bases and J 0 bases; nucleotides not matched to a gene: 9. The CDR3 loop spans 17 amino acids. Germline CDR1 and CDR2: SGHTS and YDEGEE. The CDR3 DNA reads as TGTGCCAGCAGCATAACTAGCGGAGGTTTCTCCTACAATGAGCAGTTCTTC. Translating it yields CASSITSGGFSYNEQFF.

The chain joins TRBV6-5 to TRBJ1-4, with 9 positions matching TRBD1. V lost 4 bases, J lost 5 bases, and 2 bases stayed unmatched. Germline V gene lookup returns CDR1 MNHEY and CDR2 SVGAGI. The CDR3 is 14 residues long. This chain's CDR3 is CASSFDRGNEKLFF. CDR3 sequence (DNA): TGTGCCAGCAGTTTTGACAGGGGGAATGAAAAACTGTTTTTT.

The chain carries TRBV20-1 and TRBJ2-1; possibly TRBD1 for D (5 bases). This CDR3 has 14 amino acids. Trimming removed 0 bases from V and 4 bases from J, with 10 bases in between. The germline CDR1 and CDR2 sequences are DFQATT and SNEGSKA (reference sequence). The CDR3 DNA follows: TGCAGTGCTAGAGATGGCAGGGATTACAATGAGCAGTTCTTC. Translation: CSARDGRDYNEQFF.

This chain connects TRBV27 to TRBJ1-6; 9 nucleotides align to TRBD1. The length of the CDR3 is 16 residues. Per germline, CDR1 MNHEY and CDR2 SMNVEV (reference sequence). With V trimmed by 5 bases and J by 7 bases, 9 bases remained unmatched. The CDR3 DNA sequence: TGTGCCAGCAGTAGAGGGACAGGGTATGGGAATTCACCCCTCCACTTT. Encoded protein: CASSRGTGYGNSPLHF.

The chain employs TRBV28 and TRBJ1-2, with 7 bases that match TRBD1. CDR3 size: 13 residues. V gave up 6 bases and J gave up 8 bases; unmatched junction bases: 9. The germline CDR1 and CDR2 sequences are MDHEN and SYDVKM. CDR3 sequence reads: CASSQDRDHGYTF. In DNA form, the CDR3 reads TGTGCCAGCAGCCAAGACAGGGACCACGGCTACACCTTC.

The chain has TRBV21-1 and TRBJ2-3; the D segment call TRBD2 is taken from the table without a DNA check. TRBV21-1 is a known pseudogene. This CDR3 region has 18 residues. DNA for the CDR3: TGTGCCAGCAGCAAAGCCCGGACTAGCGGGGGGACCACAGATACGCAGTATTTT. Its translation is CASSKARTSGGTTDTQYF.

This rearrangement joins TRBV20-1 to TRBJ2-7; TRBD2 agrees at 7 bases. This CDR3 region has 13 residues. Germline V gene data show CDR1 as DFQATT and CDR2 as SNEGSKA (reference sequence). Germline trimming cut 6 bases from V and 2 bases from J; bases unmatched to any gene: 7. CDR3 sequence: CSAQPGGAYEQYF. The CDR3 DNA sequence: TGCAGTGCCCAACCGGGGGGAGCCTACGAGCAGTACTTC.

The chain has TRBV13 and TRBJ2-2; 7 nucleotides line up with TRBD1. This CDR3 has 15 amino acids. Trimming cost V 0 bases and J 5 bases; bases outside gene matches: 3. The germline CDR1 and CDR2 sequences are PRHDT and FYEKMQ (reference sequence). The CDR3: CASSLGGGQTGELFF. CDR3 in DNA: TGTGCCAGCAGCTTAGGAGGGGGCCAGACCGGGGAGCTGTTTTTT.

V is TRBV29-1 and J is TRBJ2-7; TRBD2 matches at 8 bases. With the DNA end fitting TRBJ2-5 better, the J assignment may be wrong. CDR1 is SQVTM, CDR2 ANQGSEA, per germline. The CDR3 extends over 14 amino acids. Here the CDR3 DNA reads TGCAGCGTTGTGGAGCGGGGGATTTTAGAGACCCAGTACTTC. It is translated as CSVVERGILETQYF.

The V and J genes are TRBV20-1 and TRBJ2-7; 9 nucleotides match TRBD2. V trimming: 4 bases; J trimming: 3 bases; junction bases outside the gene matches: 16. The germline gives CDR1 DFQATT, CDR2 SNEGSKA (reference sequence). The CDR3 totals 17 residues. The CDR3 nucleotides read TGCAGTGCTACACCCCTCGTGAGGCGGGGGGGAAGCTACGAGCAGTACTTC. Amino acids: CSATPLVRRGGSYEQYF.

This clonotype was observed a few times. The J gene is TRBJ2-7, the V gene TRBV28; D possibly uses TRBD1 or TRBD2 (5 bases each). CDR1 is MDHEN and CDR2 is SYDVKM in the germline V gene. The CDR3 spans 15 residues. The V end was cut by 5 bases, the J end by 0 bases, with 14 bases between. The CDR3 DNA follows: TGTGCCAGCAGTAATCCGGGACCTCCCTCCTACGAGCAGTACTTC. It translates to CASSNPGPPSYEQYF.